The source of this T cell receptor beta chain is a study of CD8 T cells in Susac syndrome. Overall study: Patients with Susac syndrome were therapy-naive, on corticosteroids, or on intravenous immunoglobulin alone at blood draw.

Reverse transcription of roughly 0.5 to 1 ug RNA used random hexamers. immunoSEQ multiplex PCR amplified TCR beta CDR3 across 54 Vbeta, 13 Jbeta. Each CDR3 protein is one row after TCRdb ran MiXCR on the immunoSEQ multiplex PCR reads. The repertoire holds 170,000 or so distinct CDR3 sequences, with around 95% as singletons. The germline V gene encodes CDR1 KGHSH and CDR2 LQKENI. The CDR3 has 16 residues. V was pared by 0 bases and J by 4 bases, with 4 bases of the junction left unmatched. To note about this clonotype: The target antigen is unknown.

Diagnostic criteria for definite or probable disease, in their recently defined form, were met by the patients with Susac syndrome. Study outcomes and limitations: Clonal expansion did not appear in Susac syndrome CD4+ T cell repertoires.

The sequenced sample consisted of CD4+ T cells from PBMCs. The sequence came from a human donor with Susac syndrome. This chain connects TRBV18 to TRBJ2-7, with 12 bases that match TRBD1. The chain's CDR3 is CASSPPGQGAGYEQYF. As DNA, the CDR3 is TGTGCCAGCTCACCACCGGGACAGGGGGCCGGGTACGAGCAGTACTTC. Full variable domain (missing parts from reference TRBV18 and TRBJ2-7): NAGVMQNPRHLVRRRGQEARLRCSPMKGHSHVYWYRQLPEEGLKFMVYLQKENIIDESGMPKERFSAEFPKEGPSILRIQQVVRGDSAAYFCASSPPGQGAGYEQYFGPGTRLTVT.